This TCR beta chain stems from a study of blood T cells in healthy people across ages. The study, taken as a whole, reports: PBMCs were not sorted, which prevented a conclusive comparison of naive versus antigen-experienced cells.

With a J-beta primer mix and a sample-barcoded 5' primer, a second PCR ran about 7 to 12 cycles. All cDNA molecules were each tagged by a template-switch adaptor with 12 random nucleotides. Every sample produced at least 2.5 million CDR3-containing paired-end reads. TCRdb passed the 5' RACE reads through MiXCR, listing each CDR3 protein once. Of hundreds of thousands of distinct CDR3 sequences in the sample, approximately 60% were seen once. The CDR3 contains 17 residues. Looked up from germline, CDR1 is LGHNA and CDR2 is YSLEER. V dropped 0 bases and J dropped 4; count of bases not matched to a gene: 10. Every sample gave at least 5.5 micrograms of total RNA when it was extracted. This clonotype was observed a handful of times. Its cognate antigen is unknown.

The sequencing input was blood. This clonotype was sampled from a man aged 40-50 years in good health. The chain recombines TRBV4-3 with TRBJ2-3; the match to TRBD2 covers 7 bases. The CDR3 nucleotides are TGCGCCAGCAGCCAAGACATAGGCGGGAGAGCCGCAGATACGCAGTATTTT. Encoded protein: CASSQDIGGRAADTQYF.